Presented here are 18 T cell receptor beta chains from one specimen sequenced in a study of cytomegalovirus exposure and HLA in healthy donors. The PCR was carried out with 60 Vbeta primers and 13 Jbeta primers. The protocol was immunoSEQ multiplex PCR, while the TCRdb copy is restricted to in-frame clones and leaves out a portion. Of 150,000 to 200,000 clones listed, more than 85% are singletons. The sequenced sample was PBMCs. Receptors were obtained from a woman between 18 and 29 years old in good health and CMV-seronegative.

This sequence joins TRBV7-9 and TRBJ1-2; D is ambiguous. The V and J ends lost 5 bases and 7 bases respectively, with 8 bases between them. This CDR3 region has 11 residues. Per the germline V gene, CDR1 is SEHNR and CDR2 is FQNEAQ (reference sequence). CDR3 sequence reads: CASSARGGYTF. In nucleotides, the CDR3 is TGTGCCAGCAGCGCTAGAGGTGGCTACACCTTC.

In this sample, this clone turned up a few times. V is TRBV5-1 and J is TRBJ2-3, with D tentatively TRBD2 (7 bases). Germline CDR1 and CDR2: SGHRS and YFSETQ. The CDR3 totals 15 residues. V dropped 5 bases and J dropped 5 bases, with 18 bases sitting between them. The CDR3 bases are TGCGCCAGCAGTCAGAGGGGGGGGGCAGAAGATACGCAGTATTTT. This sequence encodes CASSQRGGAEDTQYF.

The chain combines TRBV2 with TRBJ2-3; no definite D call. This CDR3 has 14 amino acids. Trimming shortened V by 7 bases and J by 1 base, and 12 bases separated the two germline ends. The germline V gene encodes CDR1 SNHLY and CDR2 FYNNEI. CDR3 loop: CASKFVSGTDTQYF. The CDR3 nucleotides read TGTGCCAGCAAATTTGTTTCTGGCACAGATACGCAGTATTTT. Based on the CDR3 plus reference TRBV2 and TRBJ2-3, the full variable domain is EPEVTQTPSHQVTQMGQEVILRCVPISNHLYFYWYRQILGQKVEFLVSFYNNEISEKSEIFDDQFSVERPDGSNFTLKIRSTKLEDSAMYFCASKFVSGTDTQYFGPGTRLTVL.

The gene calls are TRBV7-9 and TRBJ2-6; TRBD1 is a possible D gene (6 bases). V lost 2 bases to trimming and J lost 4 bases, with 12 bases between them. Germline V lookup: CDR1 SEHNR, CDR2 FQNEAQ (reference sequence). The CDR3 runs to 16 residues. The CDR3 is CASSLTGSGGANVLTF. DNA for the CDR3: TGTGCCAGCAGCTTAACAGGGTCGGGGGGGGCCAACGTCCTGACTTTC.

The chain is built from TRBV18 and TRBJ2-1; D is unclear. In germline, CDR1 is KGHSH, CDR2 LQKENI. V was shortened by 4 bases and J by 4 bases, with 11 bases between the two germline ends. The CDR3 sequence is 14 residues long. This chain's CDR3 is CASSRSEKYNEQFF. The CDR3 DNA reads as TGTGCCAGCTCACGAAGCGAGAAATACAATGAGCAGTTCTTC.

The sample holds a few counts of this clone. The V and J genes are TRBV5-4 and TRBJ2-7; 12 bases align to TRBD2. The CDR3 loop spans 15 amino acids. Trimming took 2 bases from V and 1 from J; bases not matched to a gene: 1. The germline V gene encodes CDR1 SGHNT and CDR2 YYREEE (reference sequence). The CDR3 region is CASSLGLAGSYEQYF. CDR3 coding DNA: TGTGCCAGCAGCTTAGGACTAGCGGGATCCTACGAGCAGTACTTC.

The genes are TRBV6-6 and TRBJ1-2, with D perhaps matching TRBD1 (6 bases). V dropped 0 bases and J dropped 5 bases, with 10 bases sitting between them. Germline-derived CDR1 and CDR2 are MNHNY and SVGAGI (reference sequence). This CDR3 comprises 14 residues. CDR3: CASSYSTRGYGYTF. In DNA form, the CDR3 reads TGTGCCAGCAGTTACTCGACCAGGGGTTATGGCTACACCTTC.

The gene calls are TRBV5-1 and TRBJ1-6; 8 bases agree with TRBD1. Germline CDR1 SGHRS, CDR2 YFSETQ. This CDR3 has 13 amino acids. Unmatched junction bases numbered 3, after V lost 5 bases and J lost 8 bases. CDR3 sequence reads: CASRDRVDSPLHF. The CDR3 DNA reads TGCGCCAGCAGGGACAGGGTGGATTCACCCCTCCACTTT.

The sample holds one count of this clone. This chain links TRBV28 with TRBJ1-3; D remains ambiguous. The CDR3 runs 15 residues. The germline V and J ends were trimmed by 3 bases and 0 bases, with 9 bases remaining between them. Germline V lookup: CDR1 MDHEN, CDR2 SYDVKM. The CDR3 region has the DNA TGTGCCAGCAGTTTGGACGGGAACTCTGGAAACACCATATATTTT. It yields the protein CASSLDGNSGNTIYF.

The V gene is TRBV6-5, the J gene TRBJ2-1, with 10 bases that match TRBD2. V shed 5 bases and J 3 bases; nucleotides not matched to a gene: 4. The CDR3 has 15 residues. Per the germline V gene, CDR1 is MNHEY and CDR2 is SVGAGI. CDR3 nucleotides: TGTGCCAGCAGTGTCACTAGCGGGAACTACAATGAGCAGTTCTTC. Its translation is CASSVTSGNYNEQFF.

The chain recombines TRBV4-3 with TRBJ1-2; 7 nucleotides agree with TRBD1. Germline V lookup: CDR1 LGHNA, CDR2 YSLEER. This CDR3 comprises 15 residues. V shed 0 bases, J shed 4 bases, and the junction held 5 bases outside the gene matches. The DNA for the CDR3 is TGCGCCAGCAGCCAAGATACGGGACAGACCTATGGCTACACCTTC. Amino acid sequence: CASSQDTGQTYGYTF.

The chain is built from TRBV4-1 and TRBJ1-1; 7 bases match TRBD1. The CDR3 runs to 15 residues. V lost 0 bases, J lost 1 base, and 2 bases stayed unmatched. Germline V gives CDR1 MGHRA, CDR2 YSYEKL. The CDR3 DNA reads TGCGCCAGCAGCCAAGATCGACAGGGGAACACTGAAGCTTTCTTT. The encoded protein is CASSQDRQGNTEAFF.

The chain uses TRBV7-9 and TRBJ1-2; TRBD1 matches 9 bases. Trimming at V came to 0 bases and at J to 6 bases, leaving 5 bases not matched to a gene. Germline V gene lookup returns CDR1 SEHNR and CDR2 FQNEAQ (reference sequence). The CDR3 is 15 amino acids. For the CDR3, the DNA is TGTGCCAGCAGCTTAGCCGGACAGGGGATAGATGGCTACACCTTC. Its translation is CASSLAGQGIDGYTF.

V is TRBV2 and J is TRBJ1-5; 9 bases agree with TRBD1. Trimming removed 4 bases from V and 5 bases from J; junction bases left unmatched: 6. The CDR3 consists of 15 residues. The germline CDR1 and CDR2 sequences are SNHLY and FYNNEI. The CDR3 sequence: CASSVGGQGYQPQHF. The CDR3 DNA reads TGTGCCAGCAGTGTAGGGGGACAGGGCTATCAGCCCCAGCATTTT.

The chain recombines TRBV9 with TRBJ2-7; D is possibly TRBD2 (6 bases). The CDR3 has 13 residues. Germline V CDR1 and CDR2: SGDLS, YYNGEE. Between the trimmed V and J ends, which lost 4 bases and 1 base, there was a span of 9 bases. The CDR3 bases are TGTGCCAGCAGCCCGGGGGAGTCCTACGAGCAGTACTTC. Translating gives CASSPGESYEQYF.

The chain carries TRBV7-9 and TRBJ2-6; 7 bases match TRBD1. V lost 1 base to trimming and J lost 0 bases; unmatched junction nucleotides: 9. CDR1 and CDR2 (germline): SEHNR, FQNEAQ (reference sequence). This CDR3 is 19 amino acids long. CDR3 in amino acids: CASSLEGTVLRSGANVLTF. Written as DNA, the CDR3 is TGTGCCAGCAGCTTAGAAGGGACAGTTCTCCGCTCTGGGGCCAACGTCCTGACTTTC.

This chain uses TRBV4-1 with TRBJ2-1, with D possibly being TRBD2 (6 bases). The CDR3 loop spans 13 amino acids. Trimming left V 3 bases short and J 9 bases short, with 12 bases between. Germline V CDR1 and CDR2: MGHRA, YSYEKL. DNA for the CDR3: TGCGCCAGCAGCCAGGGAGGAGAGGTTGAGCAGTTCTTC. Protein sequence: CASSQGGEVEQFF.

The rearrangement links TRBV5-4 to TRBJ2-5; a possible D gene is TRBD1 (7 bases). Germline CDR1 is SGHNT and CDR2 is YYREEE (reference sequence). V lost 10 bases and J 4 bases, leaving 14 bases between the germline ends. The CDR3 covers 12 residues. The CDR3 loop is CAWNRGGETQYF. CDR3 DNA sequence: TGTGCCTGGAACAGGGGAGGAGAGACCCAGTACTTC.